This TCR beta chain was recovered during a study of CD8+CD57+ T cells in acquired aplastic anemia. Study-level information: The mean DNA yield obtained from sorted CD4+ and CD8+ cells came to approximately 3 ug.

The CDR3 is 15 residues long. Looked up from germline, CDR1 is SGDLS and CDR2 is YYNGEE. Trimming shortened V by 3 bases and J by 2 bases, and 13 bases separated the two germline ends. Patients chosen for sequencing had shown CD8+CD57+ cell expansion by flow cytometry. Study outcomes and limitations: Patients and controls had in common some 30 CD8+ CDR3 sequences.

The table lists this clonotype with a count of one. No antigen is known for it. According to the study, genomic DNA was the template for TCR beta VDJ and CDR3 profiling. TCRdb re-called the reads through MiXCR, storing one row per CDR3 protein. The sample records 250,000 or so distinct CDR3 sequences, around half being singletons. The rearrangement uses TRBV9 and TRBJ2-3; a weak D match, TRBD2 (6 bases). Sequenced: sorted CD4+, CD8+, or CD8+CD57+ T cells (not recorded which) from PBMCs. The source is a human donor with aplastic anemia. This CDR3 reads CASSAWGLSTDTQYF. The CDR3 region has the DNA TGTGCCAGCAGCGCTTGGGGACTTTCCACAGATACGCAGTATTTT.